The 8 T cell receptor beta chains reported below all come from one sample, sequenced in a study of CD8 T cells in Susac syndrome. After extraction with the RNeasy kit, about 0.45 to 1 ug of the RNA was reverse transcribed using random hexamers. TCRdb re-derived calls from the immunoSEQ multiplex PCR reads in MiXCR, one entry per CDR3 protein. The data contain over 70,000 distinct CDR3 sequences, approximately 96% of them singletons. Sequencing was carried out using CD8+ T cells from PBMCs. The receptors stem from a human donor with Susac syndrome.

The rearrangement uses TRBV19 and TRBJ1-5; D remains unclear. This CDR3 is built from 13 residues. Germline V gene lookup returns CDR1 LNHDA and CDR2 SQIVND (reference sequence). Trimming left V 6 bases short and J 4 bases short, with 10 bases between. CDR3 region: CASSQDGNQPQHF. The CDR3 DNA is TGTGCCAGTAGCCAGGACGGTAATCAGCCCCAGCATTTT.

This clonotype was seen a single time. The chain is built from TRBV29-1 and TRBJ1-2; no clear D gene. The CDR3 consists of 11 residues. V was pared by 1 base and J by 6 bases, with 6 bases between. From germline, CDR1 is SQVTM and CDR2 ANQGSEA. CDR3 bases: TGCAGCGTTGAAGGGGAGAATGGCTACACCTTC. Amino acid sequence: CSVEGENGYTF.

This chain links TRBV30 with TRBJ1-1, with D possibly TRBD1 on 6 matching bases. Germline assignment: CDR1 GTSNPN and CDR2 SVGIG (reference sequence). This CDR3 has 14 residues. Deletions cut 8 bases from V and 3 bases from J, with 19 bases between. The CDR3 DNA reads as TGTGCCAGAGAGTCAGGGGACGGGGACACTGAAGCTTTCTTT. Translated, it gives CARESGDGDTEAFF.

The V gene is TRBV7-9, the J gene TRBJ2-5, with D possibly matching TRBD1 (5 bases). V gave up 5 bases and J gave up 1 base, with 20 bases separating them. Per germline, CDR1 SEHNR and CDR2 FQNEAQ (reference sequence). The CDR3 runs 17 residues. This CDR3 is CASSMIGAAKGQETQYF. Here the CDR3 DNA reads TGTGCCAGCAGCATGATAGGGGCAGCTAAGGGCCAAGAGACCCAGTACTTC.

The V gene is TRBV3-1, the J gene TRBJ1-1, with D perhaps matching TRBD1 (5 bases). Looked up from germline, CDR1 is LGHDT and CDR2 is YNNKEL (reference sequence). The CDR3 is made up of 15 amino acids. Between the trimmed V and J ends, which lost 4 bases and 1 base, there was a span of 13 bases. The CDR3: CASSRPGTANTEAFF. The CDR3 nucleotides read TGTGCCAGCAGCCGTCCCGGGACGGCGAACACTGAAGCTTTCTTT.

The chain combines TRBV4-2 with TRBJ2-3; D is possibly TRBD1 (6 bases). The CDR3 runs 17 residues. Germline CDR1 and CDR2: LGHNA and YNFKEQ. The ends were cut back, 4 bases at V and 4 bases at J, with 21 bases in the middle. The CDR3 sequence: CASSPGVVGAGADTQYF. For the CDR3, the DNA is TGTGCCAGCAGCCCAGGGGTGGTGGGGGCCGGGGCAGATACGCAGTATTTT.

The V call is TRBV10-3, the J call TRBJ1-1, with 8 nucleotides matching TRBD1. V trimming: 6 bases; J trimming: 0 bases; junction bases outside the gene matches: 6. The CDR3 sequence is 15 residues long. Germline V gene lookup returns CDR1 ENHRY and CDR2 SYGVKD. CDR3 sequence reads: CAISGETGVNTEAFF. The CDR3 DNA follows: TGTGCCATCAGCGGAGAGACAGGGGTGAACACTGAAGCTTTCTTT.

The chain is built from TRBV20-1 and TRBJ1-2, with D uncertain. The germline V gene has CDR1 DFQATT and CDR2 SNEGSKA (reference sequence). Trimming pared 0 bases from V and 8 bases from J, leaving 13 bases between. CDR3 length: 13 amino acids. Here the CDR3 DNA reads TGCAGTGCTAGAGATAACCGCTACTTCGGCTACACCTTC. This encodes CSARDNRYFGYTF.